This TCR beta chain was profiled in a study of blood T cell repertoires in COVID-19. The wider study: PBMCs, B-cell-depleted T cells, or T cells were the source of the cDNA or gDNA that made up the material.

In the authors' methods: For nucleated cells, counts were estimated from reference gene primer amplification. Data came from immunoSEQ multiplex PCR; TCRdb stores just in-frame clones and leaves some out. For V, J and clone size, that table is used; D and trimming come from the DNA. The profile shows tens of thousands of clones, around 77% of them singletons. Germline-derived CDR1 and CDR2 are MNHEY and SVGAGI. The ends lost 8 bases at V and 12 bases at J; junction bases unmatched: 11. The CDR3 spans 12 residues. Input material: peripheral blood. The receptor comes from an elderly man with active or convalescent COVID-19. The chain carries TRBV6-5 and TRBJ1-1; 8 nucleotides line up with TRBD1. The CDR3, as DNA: TGTGCCAGCTTCCTTGGGACAGGCACAACTTTCTTT. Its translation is CASFLGTGTTFF.